The 27 T cell receptor beta chains below all came from one sample that was sequenced in a study of early T cells in non-severe SARS-CoV-2 infection. In TCRdb, the 5' RACE reads were re-called with MiXCR into one record per CDR3 protein. The table has about 43,000 distinct CDR3 sequences, approximately 10% seen once. Sequencing input: whole blood. These receptors were collected from an adult who was a healthcare worker with PCR-confirmed SARS-CoV-2 infection or an uninfected control (not recorded which).

This clonotype was counted at least ten times. Here the CDR3 DNA reads TGCAGTGCTGAATGGGGGCTGGGGGGCGAGCAGTACTTC. As protein: CSAEWGLGGEQYF. This chain uses TRBV20-1 with TRBJ2-7, with D perhaps matching TRBD1 or TRBD2 (6 bases each). CDR1 and CDR2 from the germline V gene are DFQATT and SNEGSKA (reference sequence). The germline V and J ends were trimmed by 5 bases and 6 bases, with 17 bases remaining between them. The CDR3 has 13 residues.

This clonotype was counted many times. This chain joins TRBV5-4 and TRBJ2-7; D not resolved. Per the germline V gene, CDR1 is SGHNT and CDR2 is YYREEE (reference sequence). With 0 bases removed from V and 2 bases from J, the gap between germline ends came to 12 bases. This CDR3 has 15 residues. CDR3 coding DNA: TGTGCCAGCAGCTTGGAAAGTAGCCCGACCTACGAGCAGTACTTC. This sequence encodes CASSLESSPTYEQYF.

This chain links TRBV7-6 with TRBJ2-2; 8 bases match TRBD1. CDR3 length: 16 amino acids. Germline lookup yields CDR1 SGHVS and CDR2 FNYEAQ. J gave up 5 bases and V 5 bases, and 10 bases lay outside the gene matches. Written as DNA, the CDR3 is TGTGCCAGCAGCCACCCGAGGACAGGGCGGACCGGGGAGCTGTTTTTT. As protein: CASSHPRTGRTGELFF.

This clonotype has at least ten counts. This rearrangement joins TRBV24-1 to TRBJ2-1, with a weak D call TRBD1 (5 bases). Trimming cost V 5 bases and J 7 bases, with 23 bases left between them. Germline V gene lookup returns CDR1 KGHDR and CDR2 SFDVKD. There are 17 residues in the CDR3. CDR3: CATSVKLGMGQSNEQFF. CDR3 DNA: TGTGCCACCAGTGTCAAATTAGGGATGGGGCAATCTAATGAGCAGTTCTTC.

In its sample, this clonotype was seen a few times. The chain uses TRBV6-5 and TRBJ1-1; D gene ambiguous. V lost 2 bases and J lost 3, with 7 bases in between. The CDR3 is made up of 13 amino acids. Germline V gives CDR1 MNHEY, CDR2 SVGAGI. The CDR3 coding sequence is TGTGCCAGCAGTTACGGCACATACACTGAAGCTTTCTTT. Its protein product is CASSYGTYTEAFF.

This rearrangement joins TRBV7-9 to TRBJ1-6; D is perhaps TRBD1 (6 bases). This CDR3 has 13 residues. V lost 8 bases, J lost 15 bases, and 20 bases lay in between. Germline values: CDR1 SEHNR, CDR2 FQNEAQ (reference sequence). For the CDR3, the DNA is TGTGCCAGCTCCGGACAGCAATCTACCCTCCTCCACTTT. Residues: CASSGQQSTLLHF.

The J gene is TRBJ2-5, the V gene TRBV7-9, with 7 bases lining up with TRBD1. Per the germline V gene, CDR1 is SEHNR and CDR2 is FQNEAQ (reference sequence). V was pared by 5 bases and J by 4 bases, with 13 bases of the junction left unmatched. CDR3 length: 16 residues. The CDR3 loop reads CASSQQTGIRGETQYF. DNA for the CDR3: TGTGCCAGCAGCCAACAGACAGGGATTAGGGGAGAGACCCAGTACTTC.

The chain employs TRBV7-2 and TRBJ1-2; D ambiguous. Germline V gives CDR1 SGHTA, CDR2 FQGNSA. CDR3 length equals 14 residues. The germline V and J ends were trimmed by 5 bases and 3 bases, with 13 bases remaining between them. The CDR3 region is CASSTGPGDYGYTF. The CDR3 DNA follows: TGTGCCAGCAGCACTGGACCGGGAGACTATGGCTACACCTTC.

Points on this clonotype: A read error may explain this, as a much larger clone is one base away. The chain couples TRBV7-3 to TRBJ2-3; maybe TRBD2 (7 bases). Germline V gene data show CDR1 as SGHTA and CDR2 as FQGTGA. The V and J ends lost 5 bases and 4 bases respectively, with 16 bases between them. CDR3 length: 15 amino acids. CDR3 in amino acids: CASSPFKGGADTQYF. CDR3 DNA: TGTGCCAGCAGCCCCTTCAAGGGGGGGGCAGATACGCAGTATTTT.

Many counts were recorded for this clonotype. The gene calls are TRBV12-3 or TRBV12-4 and TRBJ2-7; perhaps D is TRBD1 or TRBD2 (5 bases each). There are 12 residues in the CDR3. V gave up 7 bases and J gave up 2 bases, with 9 bases separating them. CDR3 sequence (DNA): TGTGCCAGCAATGGGGGAACCTACGAGCAGTACTTC. Its protein is CASNGGTYEQYF.

This clonotype has just a few counts. The chain employs TRBV7-8 and TRBJ2-2; D unresolved. Germline CDR1 and CDR2: SGHVS and FQNEAQ. The CDR3 spans 12 residues. Trimming left V 1 base short and J 6 bases short, with 3 bases between. CDR3 sequence: CASSLEPGELFF. Here the CDR3 DNA reads TGTGCCAGCAGCTTAGAACCCGGGGAGCTGTTTTTT.

This clonotype was observed a few times. This chain links TRBV6-5 with TRBJ1-5; TRBD1 agrees at 8 bases. From germline, CDR1 is MNHEY and CDR2 SVGAGI. V shed 5 bases, J shed 5 bases, and the junction held 5 bases outside the gene matches. The length of the CDR3 is 14 residues. The CDR3 nucleotides read TGTGCCAGCAGTCCCCCAGGGGGCGATCAGCCCCAGCATTTT. Its protein product is CASSPPGGDQPQHF.

This clonotype appeared many times. V and J are TRBV7-3 and TRBJ2-1; TRBD2 agrees at 12 bases. Germline-derived CDR1 and CDR2 are SGHTA and FQGTGA. The CDR3 is 19 residues long. V gave up 2 bases and J gave up 0 bases; unmatched junction bases: 8. CDR3 DNA: TGTGCCAGCAGCTTAGTGTCTAGCGGGGGGGCCGGCTCCTACAATGAGCAGTTCTTC. Translating it yields CASSLVSSGGAGSYNEQFF.

In this sample, this clonotype turned up a few times. The gene calls are TRBV7-2 and TRBJ2-1; the D gene is possibly TRBD1 (5 bases). Germline CDR1 is SGHTA and CDR2 is FQGNSA. There are 15 residues in the CDR3. V was cut by 7 bases and J by 4 bases, with 17 bases left in between. This CDR3 reads CASTPQGRGYNEQFF. The CDR3 nucleotides read TGTGCCAGCACACCCCAGGGCAGAGGTTACAATGAGCAGTTCTTC.

The chain recombines TRBV6-6 with TRBJ1-1; D is unresolved. Trimming removed 0 bases at V and 1 base at J, with 6 bases between. Germline assignment: CDR1 MNHNY and CDR2 SVGAGI (reference sequence). The CDR3 extends over 14 amino acids. The CDR3 DNA follows: TGTGCCAGCAGTTACTCCGGGTCGAACACTGAAGCTTTCTTT. This sequence encodes CASSYSGSNTEAFF.

This clonotype was counted only a few times. This chain uses TRBV18 with TRBJ2-2; D is unclear. CDR1 is KGHSH and CDR2 is LQKENI in the germline V gene. The ends were cut back, 6 bases at V and 6 bases at J, with 14 bases in the middle. This CDR3 is built from 14 residues. The CDR3 reads CASSPERSAGELFF. The CDR3 DNA reads as TGTGCCAGCTCCCCCGAGAGATCCGCCGGGGAGCTGTTTTTT.

This chain links TRBV27 with TRBJ2-4, with a tentative D call TRBD2 (5 bases). This CDR3 contains 15 residues. Germline V gene lookup returns CDR1 MNHEY and CDR2 SMNVEV (reference sequence). The V end was cut by 6 bases, the J end by 2 bases, with 14 bases between. The CDR3, as DNA: TGTGCCAGCAGCCTTCTCGAGCGGACCAAAAACATTCAGTACTTC. The encoded protein is CASSLLERTKNIQYF.

In its sample, this clonotype was seen many times. This chain uses TRBV20-1 with TRBJ2-7, with 8 positions matching TRBD2. Germline CDR1 and CDR2: DFQATT and SNEGSKA (reference sequence). Trimming cost V 4 bases and J 2 bases; bases outside gene matches: 4. This CDR3 has 13 residues. CDR3 nucleotide sequence: TGCAGTGCTAATCGGGGGGGGGCCTACGAGCAGTACTTC. Its translation: CSANRGGAYEQYF.

This clonotype was found many times. V is TRBV19 and J is TRBJ1-4; TRBD1 aligns across 9 bases. J gave up 4 bases and V 11 bases, and 8 bases lay outside the gene matches. The CDR3 has 14 amino acids. Germline lookup yields CDR1 LNHDA and CDR2 SQIVND (reference sequence). DNA for the CDR3: TGTGCCGCAGCACAGGGGGCGGATAATGAAAAACTGTTTTTT. Protein sequence: CAAAQGADNEKLFF.

The CDR3 DNA is TGTGCCAGCAGTCCTTTCTCCGGGCAGGGGTACTCCTACGAGCAGTACTTC. Translation gives CASSPFSGQGYSYEQYF. V usage is TRBV6-5 and J usage is TRBJ2-7; a possible D gene is TRBD1 (6 bases). V shed 5 bases and J shed 0 bases, with 20 bases lying between them. CDR3 length: 17 amino acids. Germline assignment: CDR1 MNHEY and CDR2 SVGAGI.

This clonotype was seen ten or more times. V and J are TRBV10-3 and TRBJ1-5; D unresolved. The CDR3 sequence is 14 residues long. Trimming pared 3 bases from V and 4 bases from J, leaving 10 bases between. Germline loops: CDR1 ENHRY, CDR2 SYGVKD. CDR3 nucleotide sequence: TGTGCCATCAGTGACCGGGCGGAAAATCAGCCCCAGCATTTT. Residues: CAISDRAENQPQHF.

Ten or more counts support this clonotype. This rearrangement joins TRBV7-2 to TRBJ2-3; D call uncertain. The CDR3 has 14 residues. Trimming shortened V by 3 bases and J by 0 bases, and 7 bases separated the two germline ends. The germline V gene encodes CDR1 SGHTA and CDR2 FQGNSA. The CDR3 loop is CASSFARSTDTQYF. CDR3 bases: TGTGCCAGCAGCTTCGCCCGAAGCACAGATACGCAGTATTTT. The full variable domain, its missing parts supplied by reference TRBV7-2 and TRBJ2-3, is GAGVSQSPSNKVTEKGKDVELRCDPISGHTALYWYRQSLGQGLEFLIYFQGNSAPDKSGLPSDRFSAERTGGSVSTLTIQRTQQEDSAVYLCASSFARSTDTQYFGPGTRLTVL.

The chain employs TRBV6-2 or TRBV6-3 and TRBJ1-5; D may be TRBD1 (5 bases). This CDR3 is built from 15 residues. Trimming stripped 6 bases from V and 4 bases from J, with 16 bases between. Germline CDR1 is MNHEY and CDR2 is SVGEGT. As DNA, the CDR3 is TGTGCCAGCAGCCCTGGGGCAAGGAGTAATCAGCCCCAGCATTTT. Translated: CASSPGARSNQPQHF.

This clonotype came up a few times. V and J are TRBV9 and TRBJ2-3; unclear D gene. This CDR3 is 15 amino acids long. Germline CDR1 and CDR2: SGDLS and YYNGEE. Trimming removed 0 bases at V and 4 bases at J, with 12 bases between. The CDR3 is CASSVAQLAADTQYF. The CDR3 DNA reads as TGTGCCAGCAGCGTAGCTCAGCTCGCGGCAGATACGCAGTATTTT.

This clonotype was counted many times. This chain uses TRBV13 with TRBJ1-1; no clear D gene. This CDR3 contains 14 residues. V was cut by 8 bases and J by 5 bases, with 18 bases left in between. Germline CDR1 PRHDT, CDR2 FYEKMQ (reference sequence). The CDR3 loop is CASGVTTGNTEAFF. In DNA form, the CDR3 reads TGTGCCAGCGGGGTCACTACCGGGAATACTGAAGCTTTCTTT.

This clonotype was picked up many times. The rearrangement joins TRBV4-3 to TRBJ2-1; no definite D call. CDR1 and CDR2 from the germline V gene are LGHNA and YSLEER. With 4 bases removed from V and 9 bases from J, the gap between germline ends came to 16 bases. The CDR3 consists of 14 residues. The CDR3 sequence is CASSPEEGRGEQFF. CDR3 nucleotides: TGCGCCAGCAGCCCGGAAGAAGGTCGAGGTGAGCAGTTCTTC.

The V gene is TRBV7-7, the J gene TRBJ2-2; D tentatively reads TRBD1 or TRBD2 (5 bases each). Germline V CDR1 and CDR2: SSHAT, FNYEAQ (reference sequence). The germline V and J ends were trimmed by 0 bases and 4 bases, with 12 bases remaining between them. CDR3 length equals 16 residues. In DNA form, the CDR3 reads TGTGCCAGCAGCTTAGCCTTTGAGGGGCTCACCGGGGAGCTGTTTTTT. Protein product: CASSLAFEGLTGELFF.